One sample yielded the 22 T cell receptor beta chains listed below, sequenced in a study of human T cells and chemical hapten exposure. TCRdb used MiXCR to reprocess the RACE reads, holding one entry per CDR3 protein. The sample holds approximately 260,000 distinct CDR3 sequences, about 9.4% seen once. Time point here: pre-sensitization, week 0. Treatment indicated: therapeutic diphenylcyclopropenone sensitization with weekly scalp DPC. The sequences come from whole blood, collected in connection with sensitization to the hapten diphenylcyclopropenone (DPC). These receptors all come from a woman in her 40s with alopecia areata. Some clones in this sample may be carry-over from other donors' samples.

This chain connects TRBV7-2 to TRBJ2-1, with a tentative D call TRBD2 (5 bases). CDR3 length: 15 amino acids. Germline V gene lookup returns CDR1 SGHTA and CDR2 FQGNSA. Trimming stripped 5 bases from V and 0 bases from J, with 11 bases between. The CDR3 protein is CASSPERSSYNEQFF. The CDR3 DNA reads as TGTGCCAGCAGCCCCGAGCGGAGCTCCTACAATGAGCAGTTCTTC. The whole variable domain, remainder taken from reference TRBV7-2 and TRBJ2-1, is GAGVSQSPSNKVTEKGKDVELRCDPISGHTALYWYRQSLGQGLEFLIYFQGNSAPDKSGLPSDRFSAERTGGSVSTLTIQRTQQEDSAVYLCASSPERSSYNEQFFGPGTRLTVL.

This rearrangement joins TRBV29-1 to TRBJ2-3; 14 bases line up with TRBD2. Germline CDR1 reads SQVTM; CDR2 reads ANQGSEA. The CDR3 is 17 amino acids. V was pared by 7 bases and J by 3 bases, with 12 bases of the junction left unmatched. The chain's CDR3 is CSAEGLAGAPATDTQYF. The CDR3 DNA reads as TGCAGCGCTGAGGGACTAGCGGGAGCCCCAGCTACAGATACGCAGTATTTT.

The V and J genes are TRBV20-1 and TRBJ2-5; D gene ambiguous. This CDR3 has 14 amino acids. Per the germline V gene, CDR1 is DFQATT and CDR2 is SNEGSKA (reference sequence). Deletions cut 2 bases from V and 2 bases from J, with 12 bases between. In DNA form, the CDR3 reads TGCAGTGCTAGAAGGTTTAGGCAGCAAGAGACCCAGTACTTC. Its translation is CSARRFRQQETQYF.

The chain employs TRBV4-2 and TRBJ2-2; D may be TRBD1 or TRBD2 (7 bases each). The V gene's germline CDR1 is LGHNA and CDR2 YNFKEQ. Trimming removed 6 bases at V and 2 bases at J, with 13 bases between. The CDR3 is 15 amino acids. In DNA form, the CDR3 reads TGTGCCAGCAGAGGGAGGGACAGTAACACCGGGGAGCTGTTTTTT. It specifies CASRGRDSNTGELFF.

This clonotype was detected many times. The chain carries TRBV20-1 and TRBJ1-1; tentatively, D is TRBD1 (6 bases). Trimming stripped 5 bases from V and 1 base from J, with 11 bases between. Germline-derived CDR1 and CDR2 are DFQATT and SNEGSKA (reference sequence). This CDR3 contains 13 residues. The CDR3 sequence is CSAGGQSNTEAFF. The CDR3 DNA sequence: TGCAGTGCTGGAGGACAGTCGAACACTGAAGCTTTCTTT.

This clonotype showed up many times. The CDR3 sequence is CASSLRGMDGELFF. The CDR3 bases are TGTGCCAGCAGTTTACGGGGGATGGACGGGGAGCTGTTTTTT. The chain has TRBV12-3 or TRBV12-4 and TRBJ2-2; D might be TRBD2 (6 bases). The CDR3 spans 14 residues. Deletions cut 2 bases from V and 7 bases from J, with 11 bases between.

This clonotype was counted only a few times. The chain joins TRBV6-5 to TRBJ1-3, with unresolved D. CDR3 length: 13 amino acids. CDR1 MNHEY and CDR2 SVGAGI come from the germline V gene. Trimming took 4 bases from V and 4 from J, leaving 8 bases between them. The CDR3 is CASSSPGGNTIYF. The CDR3 coding sequence is TGTGCCAGCAGTTCCCCGGGCGGAAACACCATATATTTT.

This clonotype appeared a few times. V gene TRBV20-1 combines with J gene TRBJ2-1; tentatively, D is TRBD1 or TRBD2 (5 bases each). The germline V gene has CDR1 DFQATT and CDR2 SNEGSKA (reference sequence). The CDR3 covers 14 residues. Trimming removed 5 bases at V and 0 bases at J, with 11 bases between. CDR3 DNA sequence: TGCAGTGCTTCCCTCGGGACCTCCTACAATGAGCAGTTCTTC. Its protein is CSASLGTSYNEQFF.

J is TRBJ2-1 and V is TRBV6-5; a possible D gene is TRBD2 (7 bases). The CDR3 has 15 amino acids. V lost 6 bases and J lost 9, with 21 bases in between. Germline V gene data show CDR1 as MNHEY and CDR2 as SVGAGI. The DNA of the CDR3 is TGTGCCAGCAGCCTCGCTGGGAGGGGGGCAGTTGAGCAGTTCTTC. Residues: CASSLAGRGAVEQFF.

This clonotype was seen ten or more times. V usage is TRBV27 and J usage is TRBJ1-2; no clear D gene. The germline CDR1 and CDR2 sequences are MNHEY and SMNVEV (reference sequence). The CDR3 is made up of 16 amino acids. V lost 4 bases and J 0 bases, leaving 15 bases between the germline ends. The chain's CDR3 is CASSSIRSLANYGYTF. DNA for the CDR3: TGTGCCAGCAGTTCTATCCGGTCCTTAGCTAACTATGGCTACACCTTC.

This clonotype was observed a handful of times. The chain carries TRBV7-9 and TRBJ2-2; unclear D gene. The CDR3 covers 14 residues. V lost 6 bases, J lost 6 bases, and 14 bases lay in between. CDR1 SEHNR and CDR2 FQNEAQ come from the germline V gene (reference sequence). CDR3 sequence reads: CASRPTDGSGELFF. CDR3 sequence (DNA): TGTGCCAGCAGGCCCACCGACGGGTCCGGGGAGCTGTTTTTT.

CDR3 DNA: TGTGCCTTACAAGGTCCCCCCGAAGAGACCCAGTACTTC. It translates to CALQGPPEETQYF. The chain combines TRBV10-3 with TRBJ2-5; D unresolved. Germline CDR1 ENHRY, CDR2 SYGVKD. The CDR3 extends over 13 amino acids. With 11 bases removed from V and 3 bases from J, the gap between germline ends came to 16 bases.

This clonotype was seen more than once but under ten times. V usage is TRBV6-1 and J usage is TRBJ1-5, with 9 bases identical to TRBD1. Trimming at V came to 8 bases and at J to 9 bases, leaving 8 bases not matched to a gene. The CDR3 covers 13 residues. Germline V gene data show CDR1 as MNHNS and CDR2 as SASEGT. DNA for the CDR3: TGTGCCAGCGGGACAGGGTCGGTTTCGCCCCAGCATTTT. This translates into CASGTGSVSPQHF.

This clonotype was detected only a few times. The J gene is TRBJ2-3, the V gene TRBV7-2; TRBD2 matches 8 bases. The CDR3 contains 17 residues. Trimming cost V 4 bases and J 3 bases; bases outside gene matches: 12. Per germline, CDR1 SGHTA and CDR2 FQGNSA. The CDR3 DNA sequence: TGTGCCAGCAGCTCCCTGGGGAGCGGGAGCTCGACAGATACGCAGTATTTT. The encoded protein is CASSSLGSGSSTDTQYF.

The chain is built from TRBV6-1 and TRBJ2-7; D call uncertain. V lost 4 bases and J 5 bases, leaving 18 bases between the germline ends. The V gene's germline CDR1 is MNHNS and CDR2 SASEGT. There are 15 residues in the CDR3. CDR3 loop: CASSAARTSSHEQYF. DNA for the CDR3: TGTGCCAGCAGTGCCGCCAGGACCAGTTCCCACGAGCAGTACTTC.

This clonotype occurred many times. The rearrangement uses TRBV5-1 and TRBJ1-1, with unresolved D. V lost 5 bases and J 5 bases, leaving 13 bases between the germline ends. This CDR3 is built from 13 residues. Per germline, CDR1 SGHRS and CDR2 YFSETQ. As DNA, the CDR3 is TGCGCCAGCAGTATCGGTCCGGGGACTGAAGCTTTCTTT. It yields the protein CASSIGPGTEAFF.

The sample holds a few counts of this clonotype. The chain has TRBV5-6 and TRBJ1-5; possibly TRBD1 for D (5 bases). Germline loops: CDR1 SGHDT, CDR2 YYEEEE. The V gene lost 4 bases and the J gene lost 7 bases, with 12 bases spanning the gap. The CDR3 has 13 amino acids. DNA for the CDR3: TGTGCCAGCAGCCCCCCTCGGGGGCAGCCCCAGCATTTT. Translation: CASSPPRGQPQHF.

With respect to this clonotype: The junction and the germline gene differ at one end; a read error may be behind it. The gene calls are TRBV20-1 and TRBJ2-7; TRBD2 aligns across 8 bases. Germline values: CDR1 DFQATT, CDR2 SNEGSKA (reference sequence). CDR3 length equals 13 residues. The CDR3 reads CSASGRASHEQYF. CDR3 sequence (DNA): TGCAGTGCTAGCGGGAGGGCCTCCCACGAGCAGTACTTC.

The sample holds many counts of this clonotype. This sequence joins TRBV10-3 and TRBJ1-5, with D unresolved. Germline loops: CDR1 ENHRY, CDR2 SYGVKD. V was shortened by 6 bases and J by 1 base, with 10 bases between the two germline ends. This CDR3 region has 14 residues. This chain's CDR3 is CAISFDGSNQPQHF. CDR3 sequence (DNA): TGTGCCATCAGCTTTGATGGGAGCAATCAGCCCCAGCATTTT.

This clonotype was detected only a few times. The chain carries TRBV5-8 and TRBJ1-2, with TRBD1 identical over 7 bases. Germline CDR1 reads SGHTS; CDR2 reads YDEGEE. J gave up 4 bases and V 4 bases, and 4 bases lay outside the gene matches. The CDR3 has 13 residues. The CDR3 sequence: CASSPDRVYGYTF. The CDR3 nucleotides are TGTGCCAGCAGCCCTGACAGGGTCTATGGCTACACCTTC.

This clonotype was counted at least ten times. This rearrangement joins TRBV29-1 to TRBJ1-5; D is undetermined. Germline assignment: CDR1 SQVTM and CDR2 ANQGSEA. The length of the CDR3 is 14 residues. The V end lost 5 bases, the J end lost 3 bases, and 14 bases lay between the germline ends. The chain's CDR3 is CSVLSPTFNQPQHF. The DNA for the CDR3 is TGCAGCGTTTTGTCTCCTACTTTCAATCAGCCCCAGCATTTT. Together with reference TRBV29-1 and TRBJ1-5, the CDR3 gives the full variable domain: SAVISQKPSRDICQRGTSLTIQCQVDSQVTMMFWYRQQPGQSLTLIATANQGSEATYESGFVIDKFPISRPNLTFSTLTVSNMSPEDSSIYLCSVLSPTFNQPQHFGDGTRLSIL.

The gene calls are TRBV2 and TRBJ1-5, with a weak D call TRBD1 (5 bases). Trimming stripped 6 bases from V and 4 bases from J, with 10 bases between. The CDR3 spans 13 residues. The germline V gene encodes CDR1 SNHLY and CDR2 FYNNEI. CDR3 loop: CASRYRGNQPQHF. The CDR3 DNA reads TGTGCCAGCAGATATAGGGGTAATCAGCCCCAGCATTTT.